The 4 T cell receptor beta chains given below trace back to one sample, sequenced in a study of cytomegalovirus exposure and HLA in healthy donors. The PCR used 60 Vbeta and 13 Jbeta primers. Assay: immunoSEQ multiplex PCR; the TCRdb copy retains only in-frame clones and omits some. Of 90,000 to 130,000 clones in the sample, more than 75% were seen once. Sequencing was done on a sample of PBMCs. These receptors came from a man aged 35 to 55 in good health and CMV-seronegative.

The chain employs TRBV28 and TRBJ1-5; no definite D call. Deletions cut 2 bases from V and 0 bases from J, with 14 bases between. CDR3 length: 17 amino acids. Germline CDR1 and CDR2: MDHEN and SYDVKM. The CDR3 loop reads CASSLSLEVYSNQPQHF. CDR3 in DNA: TGTGCCAGCAGTTTAAGTCTTGAGGTATATAGCAATCAGCCCCAGCATTTT. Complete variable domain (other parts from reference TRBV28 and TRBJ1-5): DVKVTQSSRYLVKRTGEKVFLECVQDMDHENMFWYRQDPGLGLRLIYFSYDVKMKEKGDIPEGYSVSREKKERFSLILESASTNQTSMYLCASSLSLEVYSNQPQHFGDGTRLSIL.

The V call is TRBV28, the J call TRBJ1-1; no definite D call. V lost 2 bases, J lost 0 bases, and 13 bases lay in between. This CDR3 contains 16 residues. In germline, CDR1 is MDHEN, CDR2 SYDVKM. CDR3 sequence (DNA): TGTGCCAGCAGTTTACTGGTCGGTGCTCTGAACACTGAAGCTTTCTTT. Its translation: CASSLLVGALNTEAFF.

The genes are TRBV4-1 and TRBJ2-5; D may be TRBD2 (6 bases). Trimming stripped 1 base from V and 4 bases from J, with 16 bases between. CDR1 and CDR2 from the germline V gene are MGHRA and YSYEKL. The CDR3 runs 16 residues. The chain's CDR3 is CASSQVGSGVGETQYF. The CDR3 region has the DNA TGCGCCAGCAGCCAAGTGGGGTCGGGGGTAGGAGAGACCCAGTACTTC.

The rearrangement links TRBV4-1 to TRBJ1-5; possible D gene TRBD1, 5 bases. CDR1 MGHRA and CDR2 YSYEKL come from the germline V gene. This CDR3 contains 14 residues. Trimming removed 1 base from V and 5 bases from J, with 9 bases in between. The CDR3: CASSQVGADQPQHF. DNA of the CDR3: TGCGCCAGCAGCCAAGTAGGGGCAGATCAGCCCCAGCATTTT.